The text below deals with one TCR beta chain. Its antigen is as yet unknown. A multiplex PCR was run with 60 Vbeta primers and 13 Jbeta primers. Clones were read by immunoSEQ multiplex PCR, and TCRdb kept only the in-frame ones, dropping some. The sample yields under 200,000 clones, around 80% seen once. These data come from a study of cytomegalovirus exposure and HLA in healthy donors. Study summary: There were some 380 genotyped donors. Of these, roughly 84% fell in the genetic ancestry cluster associated with self-reported Caucasian donors. Whole-study findings and limits: In a later analysis, a genetic analysis reported fewer productive-TCR N-insertions in an Asian-associated ancestry cluster than the cohort average. For most TCR beta V segments, an earlier analysis put the productive rate at about 90% or about 30% of the time. Donor immune exposure was known only as CMV serostatus.

V was trimmed by 6 bases and J by 6 bases, leaving 20 bases between them. The CDR3 spans 14 residues. Germline CDR1 reads SQVTM; CDR2 reads ANQGSEA. Material for sequencing was PBMCs. This sequence was found in a man younger than 35 in good health and CMV-seronegative. V usage is TRBV29-1 and J usage is TRBJ1-1, with a weak D call TRBD1 (6 bases). The CDR3 DNA is TGCAGCGTCGTACAGGGAGGGAAAAGGGCTGAAGCTTTCTTT. This sequence encodes CSVVQGGKRAEAFF.